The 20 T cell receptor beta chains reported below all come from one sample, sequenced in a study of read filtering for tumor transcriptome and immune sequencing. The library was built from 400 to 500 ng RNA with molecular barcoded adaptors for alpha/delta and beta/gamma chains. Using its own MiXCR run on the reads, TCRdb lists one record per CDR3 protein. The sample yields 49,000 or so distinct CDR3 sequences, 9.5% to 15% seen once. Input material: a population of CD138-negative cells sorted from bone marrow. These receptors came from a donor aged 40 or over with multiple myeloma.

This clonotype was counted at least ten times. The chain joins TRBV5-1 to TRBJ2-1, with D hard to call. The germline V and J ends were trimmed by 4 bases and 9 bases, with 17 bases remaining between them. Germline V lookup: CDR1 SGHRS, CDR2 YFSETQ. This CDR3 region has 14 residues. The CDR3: CASSGRAPVPEQFF. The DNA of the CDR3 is TGCGCCAGCAGCGGACGCGCCCCGGTTCCTGAGCAGTTCTTC.

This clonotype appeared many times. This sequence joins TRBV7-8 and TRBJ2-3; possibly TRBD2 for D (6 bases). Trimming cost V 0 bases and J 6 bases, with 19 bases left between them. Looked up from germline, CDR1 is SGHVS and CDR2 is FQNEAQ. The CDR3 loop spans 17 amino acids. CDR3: CASSLAEVVTRTDTQYF. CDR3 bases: TGTGCCAGCAGCTTAGCGGAAGTAGTGACTAGGACTGATACGCAGTATTTT.

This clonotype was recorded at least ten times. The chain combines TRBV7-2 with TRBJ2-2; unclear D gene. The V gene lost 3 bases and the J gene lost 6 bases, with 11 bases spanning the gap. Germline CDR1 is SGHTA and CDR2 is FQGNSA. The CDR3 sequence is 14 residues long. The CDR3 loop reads CASSFAPRAGELFF. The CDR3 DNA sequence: TGTGCCAGCAGCTTCGCCCCGCGCGCCGGGGAGCTGTTTTTT. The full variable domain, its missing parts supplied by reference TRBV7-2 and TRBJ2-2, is GAGVSQSPSNKVTEKGKDVELRCDPISGHTALYWYRQSLGQGLEFLIYFQGNSAPDKSGLPSDRFSAERTGGSVSTLTIQRTQQEDSAVYLCASSFAPRAGELFFGEGSRLTVL.

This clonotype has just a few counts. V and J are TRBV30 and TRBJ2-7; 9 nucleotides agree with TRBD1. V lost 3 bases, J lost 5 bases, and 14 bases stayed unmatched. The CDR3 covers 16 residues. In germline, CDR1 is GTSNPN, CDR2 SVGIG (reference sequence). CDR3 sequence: CAWRDIRGTGIDEQYF. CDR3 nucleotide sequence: TGTGCCTGGAGGGATATCCGAGGGACAGGGATCGACGAGCAGTACTTC.

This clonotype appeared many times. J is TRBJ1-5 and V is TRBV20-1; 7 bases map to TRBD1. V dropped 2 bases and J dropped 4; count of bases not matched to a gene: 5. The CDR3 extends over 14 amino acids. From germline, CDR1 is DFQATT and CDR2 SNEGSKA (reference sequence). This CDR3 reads CSARSGTENQPQHF. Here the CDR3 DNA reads TGCAGTGCTAGATCCGGGACAGAGAATCAGCCCCAGCATTTT.

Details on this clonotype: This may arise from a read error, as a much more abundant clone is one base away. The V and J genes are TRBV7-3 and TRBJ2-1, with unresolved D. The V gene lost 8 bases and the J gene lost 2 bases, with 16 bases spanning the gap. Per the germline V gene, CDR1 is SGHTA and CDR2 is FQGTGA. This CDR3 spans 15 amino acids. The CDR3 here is CASGSDPNAYNEQFF. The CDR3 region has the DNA TGTGCCAGCGGCTCAGACCCTAATGCCTACAATGAGCAGTTCTTC. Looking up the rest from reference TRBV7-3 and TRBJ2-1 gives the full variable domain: GAGVSQTPSNKVTEKGKYVELRCDPISGHTALYWYRQSLGQGPEFLIYFQGTGAADDSGLPNDRFFAVRPEGSVSTLKIQRTERGDSAVYLCASGSDPNAYNEQFFGPGTRLTVL.

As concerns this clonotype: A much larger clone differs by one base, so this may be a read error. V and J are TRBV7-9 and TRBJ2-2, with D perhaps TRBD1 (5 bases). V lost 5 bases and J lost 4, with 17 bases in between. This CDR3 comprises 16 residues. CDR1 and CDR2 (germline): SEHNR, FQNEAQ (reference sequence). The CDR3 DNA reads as TGTGCCAGCAGCCCGAGGATAGGGGTTGTCACCGGGGAGCTGTTTTTT. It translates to CASSPRIGVVTGELFF.

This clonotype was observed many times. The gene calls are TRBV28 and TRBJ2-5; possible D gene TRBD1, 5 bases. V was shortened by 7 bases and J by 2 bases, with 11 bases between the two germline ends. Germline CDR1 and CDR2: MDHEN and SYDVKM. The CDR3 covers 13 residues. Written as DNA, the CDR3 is TGTGCCAGCACTCGCAGGGTGCAAGAGACCCAGTACTTC. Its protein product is CASTRRVQETQYF.

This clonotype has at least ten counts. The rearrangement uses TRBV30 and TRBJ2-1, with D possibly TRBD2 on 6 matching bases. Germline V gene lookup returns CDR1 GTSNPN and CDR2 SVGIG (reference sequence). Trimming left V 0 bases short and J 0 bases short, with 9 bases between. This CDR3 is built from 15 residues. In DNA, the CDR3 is TGTGCCTGGAGTGTGATAGCGGTCTCCTACAATGAGCAGTTCTTC. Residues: CAWSVIAVSYNEQFF.

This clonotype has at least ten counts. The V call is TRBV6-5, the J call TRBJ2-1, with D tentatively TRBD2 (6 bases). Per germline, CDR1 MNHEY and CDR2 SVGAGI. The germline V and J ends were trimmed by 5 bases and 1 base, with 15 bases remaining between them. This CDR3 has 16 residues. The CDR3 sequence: CASSLSGTGSYNEQFF. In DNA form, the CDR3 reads TGTGCCAGCAGTCTTTCCGGGACTGGGTCCTACAATGAGCAGTTCTTC.

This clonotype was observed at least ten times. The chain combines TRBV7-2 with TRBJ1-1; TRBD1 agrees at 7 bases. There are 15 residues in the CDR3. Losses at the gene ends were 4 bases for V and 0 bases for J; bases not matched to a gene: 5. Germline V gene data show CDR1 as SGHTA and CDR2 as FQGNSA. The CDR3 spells CASSSGQIMNTEAFF. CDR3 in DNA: TGTGCCAGCAGCTCGGGACAGATCATGAACACTGAAGCTTTCTTT.

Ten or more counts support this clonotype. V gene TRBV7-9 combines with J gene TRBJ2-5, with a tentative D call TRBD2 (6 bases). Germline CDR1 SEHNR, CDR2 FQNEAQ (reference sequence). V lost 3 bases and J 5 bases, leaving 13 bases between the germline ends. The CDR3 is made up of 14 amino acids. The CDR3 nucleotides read TGTGCCAGCAGCTTCGGCGGGATTGAGGAGACCCAGTACTTC. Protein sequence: CASSFGGIEETQYF.

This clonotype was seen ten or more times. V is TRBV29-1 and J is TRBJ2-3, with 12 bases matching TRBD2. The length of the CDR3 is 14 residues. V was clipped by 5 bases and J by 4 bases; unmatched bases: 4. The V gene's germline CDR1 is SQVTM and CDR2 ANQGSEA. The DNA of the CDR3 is TGCAGCGTTTCGACTAGCGGGAGAGCAGATACGCAGTATTTT. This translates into CSVSTSGRADTQYF.

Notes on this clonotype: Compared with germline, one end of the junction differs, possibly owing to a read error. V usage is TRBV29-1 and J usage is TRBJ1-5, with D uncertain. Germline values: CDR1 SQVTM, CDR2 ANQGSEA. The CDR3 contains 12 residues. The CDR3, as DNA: TGCAGCGTTGGGCGATTCAATCAGCCCCAGCACTTT. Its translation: CSVGRFNQPQHF.

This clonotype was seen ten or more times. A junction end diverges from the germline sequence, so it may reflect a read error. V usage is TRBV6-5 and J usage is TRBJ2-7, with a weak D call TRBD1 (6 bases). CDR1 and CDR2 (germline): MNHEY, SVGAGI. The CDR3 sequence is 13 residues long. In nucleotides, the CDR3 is TGTGCCAGCAGTGACTCACAGGGAATCGAGCAGTACTTC. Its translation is CASSDSQGIEQYF.

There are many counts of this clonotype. CDR3: CASSLAPGGRDTQYF. The CDR3 DNA follows: TGTGCCAGCAGCTTAGCGCCGGGGGGCAGAGATACGCAGTATTTT. The rearrangement uses TRBV7-9 and TRBJ2-3; possible D gene TRBD2, 7 bases. The germline V and J ends were trimmed by 0 bases and 5 bases, with 12 bases remaining between them. This CDR3 is 15 amino acids long. CDR1 is SEHNR, CDR2 FQNEAQ, per germline (reference sequence).

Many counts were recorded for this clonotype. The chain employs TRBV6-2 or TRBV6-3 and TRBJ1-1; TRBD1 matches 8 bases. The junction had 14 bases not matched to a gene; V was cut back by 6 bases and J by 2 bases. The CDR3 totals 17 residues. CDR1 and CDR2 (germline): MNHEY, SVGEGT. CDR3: CASSSFPGTGSNTEAFF. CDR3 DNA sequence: TGTGCCAGCAGCTCTTTTCCCGGGACAGGATCTAACACTGAAGCTTTCTTT.

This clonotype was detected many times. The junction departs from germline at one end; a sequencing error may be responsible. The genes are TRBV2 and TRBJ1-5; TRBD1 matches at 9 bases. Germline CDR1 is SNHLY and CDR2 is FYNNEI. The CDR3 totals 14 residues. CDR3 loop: CASSPTGGKQPQHF. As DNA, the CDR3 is TGTGCCAGCAGTCCCACAGGGGGCAAGCAGCCCCAGCATTTT.

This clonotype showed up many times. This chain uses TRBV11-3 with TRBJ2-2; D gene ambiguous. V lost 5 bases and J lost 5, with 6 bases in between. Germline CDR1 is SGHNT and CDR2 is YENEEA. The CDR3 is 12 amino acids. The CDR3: CASSPYTGELFF. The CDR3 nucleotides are TGTGCCAGCAGCCCTTATACCGGGGAGCTGTTTTTT.

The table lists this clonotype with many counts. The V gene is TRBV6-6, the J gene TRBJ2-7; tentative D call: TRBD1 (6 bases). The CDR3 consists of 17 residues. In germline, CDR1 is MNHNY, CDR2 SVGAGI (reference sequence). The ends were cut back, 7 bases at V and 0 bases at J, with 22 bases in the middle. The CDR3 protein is CASTNREPQTSSYEQYF. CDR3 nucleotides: TGTGCCAGCACTAACAGGGAACCCCAGACGAGCTCCTACGAGCAGTACTTC.